This T cell receptor beta chain was observed in a study of blood T cell repertoires in COVID-19. In the authors' workflow: Estimates of nucleated cell counts were drawn from the amplification of reference gene primers. The repertoire was sequenced with immunoSEQ multiplex PCR; TCRdb's copy has only in-frame clones and lacks some. Clonal size and the V and J genes are those of that table, whereas D and trimming came from the DNA. The sample holds over 120,000 clones, approximately 81% seen once. The CDR3 has 13 residues. The ends were cut back, 3 bases at V and 4 bases at J, with 10 bases in the middle. Germline V gene sequence: CDR1 SGHVS, CDR2 FQNEAQ.

The sequence derives from a human donor in a cohort sampled during active COVID-19. Source material: peripheral blood. V and J are TRBV7-8 and TRBJ2-7; D not certain. This CDR3 reads CASSFSRFYEQYF. The CDR3 region has the DNA TGTGCCAGCAGCTTCTCTAGGTTTTACGAGCAGTACTTC.